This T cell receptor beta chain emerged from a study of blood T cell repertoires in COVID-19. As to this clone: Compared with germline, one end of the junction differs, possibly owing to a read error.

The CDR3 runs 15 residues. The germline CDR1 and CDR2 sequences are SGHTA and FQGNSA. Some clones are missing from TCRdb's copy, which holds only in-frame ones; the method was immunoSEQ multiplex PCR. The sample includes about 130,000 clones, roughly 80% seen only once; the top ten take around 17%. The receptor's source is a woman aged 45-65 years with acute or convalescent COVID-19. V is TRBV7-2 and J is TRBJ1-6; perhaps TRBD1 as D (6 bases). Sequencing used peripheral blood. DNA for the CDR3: TGTGCCAGCACCTTATTACAGGGTCGGGGATCACCCCTCCACTTT. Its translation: CASTLLQGRGSPLHF. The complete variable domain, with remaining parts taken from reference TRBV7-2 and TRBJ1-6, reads GAGVSQSPSNKVTEKGKDVELRCDPISGHTALYWYRQSLGQGLEFLIYFQGNSAPDKSGLPSDRFSAERTGGSVSTLTIQRTQQEDSAVYLCASTLLQGRGSPLHFGNGTRLTVT.